This T cell receptor (beta chain) stems from a study of blood T cell repertoires in COVID-19. Background on the study: Italy, Spain and the United States were the sources of the convalescent and acute COVID-19 samples.

Trimming removed 1 base at V and 2 bases at J, with 13 bases between. CDR1 is SGHDT, CDR2 YYEEEE, per germline. The CDR3 has 16 amino acids. In the authors' workflow: Amplification of reference gene primers provided the estimated nucleated cell counts. Clones were read by immunoSEQ multiplex PCR, and TCRdb kept only the in-frame ones, dropping some. That table furnishes V, J and clone size, whereas the DNA furnished D and trimming. The table has about 28,000 clones, over 75% seen once. The chain recombines TRBV5-6 with TRBJ1-5; D may be TRBD1 (6 bases). Sequencing used peripheral blood. This receptor was taken from a woman aged 55-69 years with acute or convalescent COVID-19. The CDR3 region is CASSLLDSFGNQPQHF. CDR3 coding DNA: TGTGCCAGCAGCTTGTTGGACAGCTTCGGCAATCAGCCCCAGCATTTT.